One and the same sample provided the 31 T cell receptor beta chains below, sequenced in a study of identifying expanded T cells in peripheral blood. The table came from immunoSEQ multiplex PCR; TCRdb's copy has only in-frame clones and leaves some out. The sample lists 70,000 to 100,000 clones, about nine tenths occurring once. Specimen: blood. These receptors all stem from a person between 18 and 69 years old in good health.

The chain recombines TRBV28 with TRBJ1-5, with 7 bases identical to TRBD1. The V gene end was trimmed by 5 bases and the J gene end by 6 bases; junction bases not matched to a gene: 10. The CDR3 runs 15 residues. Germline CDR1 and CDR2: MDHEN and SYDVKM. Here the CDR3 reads CASSVQGPHGQPQHF. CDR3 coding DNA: TGTGCCAGCAGTGTACAGGGGCCGCATGGTCAGCCCCAGCATTTT.

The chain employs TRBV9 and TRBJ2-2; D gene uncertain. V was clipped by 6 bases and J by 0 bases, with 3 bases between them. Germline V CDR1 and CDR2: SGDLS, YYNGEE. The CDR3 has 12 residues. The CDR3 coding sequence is TGTGCCAGCACGCCGAACACCGGGGAGCTGTTTTTT. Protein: CASTPNTGELFF.

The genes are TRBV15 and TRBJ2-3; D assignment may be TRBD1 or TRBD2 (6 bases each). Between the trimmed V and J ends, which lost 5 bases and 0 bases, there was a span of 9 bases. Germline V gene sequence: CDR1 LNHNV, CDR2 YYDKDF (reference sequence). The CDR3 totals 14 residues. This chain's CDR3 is CATSAGQSTDTQYF. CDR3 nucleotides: TGTGCCACCAGCGCGGGACAAAGCACAGATACGCAGTATTTT.

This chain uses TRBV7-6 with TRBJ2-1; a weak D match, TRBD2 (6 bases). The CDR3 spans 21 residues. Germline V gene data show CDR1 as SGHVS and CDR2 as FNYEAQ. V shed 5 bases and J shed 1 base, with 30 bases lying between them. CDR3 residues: CASSLFPPPPGSPGSYNEQFF. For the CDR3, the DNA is TGTGCCAGCAGCCTTTTCCCCCCCCCTCCCGGGAGCCCTGGTTCCTACAATGAGCAGTTCTTC.

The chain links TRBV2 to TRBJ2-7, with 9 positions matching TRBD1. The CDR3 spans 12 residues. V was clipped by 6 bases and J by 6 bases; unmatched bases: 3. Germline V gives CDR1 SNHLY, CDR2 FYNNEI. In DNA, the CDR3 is TGTGCCAGCAGCGGACAGGGGATCGAGCAGTACTTC. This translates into CASSGQGIEQYF.

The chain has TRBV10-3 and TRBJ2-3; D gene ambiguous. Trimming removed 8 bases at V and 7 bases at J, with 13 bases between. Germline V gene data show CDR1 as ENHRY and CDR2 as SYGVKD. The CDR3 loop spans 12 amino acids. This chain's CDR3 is CAISEVEYTQYF. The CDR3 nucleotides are TGTGCCATCTCGGAAGTTGAGTATACGCAGTATTTT.

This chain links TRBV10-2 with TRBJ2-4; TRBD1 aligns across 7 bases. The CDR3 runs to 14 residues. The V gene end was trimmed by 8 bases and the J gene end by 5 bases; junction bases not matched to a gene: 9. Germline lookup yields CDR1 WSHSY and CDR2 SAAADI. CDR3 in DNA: TGCGCCAGCGTCAGACGACAGGGCGAAAACATTCAGTACTTC. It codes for CASVRRQGENIQYF.

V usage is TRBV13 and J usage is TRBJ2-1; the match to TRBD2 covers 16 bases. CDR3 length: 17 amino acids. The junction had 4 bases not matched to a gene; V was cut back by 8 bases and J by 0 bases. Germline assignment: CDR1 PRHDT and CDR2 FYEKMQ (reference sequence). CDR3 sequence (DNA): TGTGCCAGCGCGGGACTAGCGGGGGGGAGCTCCTACAATGAGCAGTTCTTC. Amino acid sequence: CASAGLAGGSSYNEQFF. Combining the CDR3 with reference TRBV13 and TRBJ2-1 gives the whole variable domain AAGVIQSPRHLIKEKRETATLKCYPIPRHDTVYWYQQGPGQDPQFLISFYEKMQSDKGSIPDRFSAQQFSDYHSELNMSSLELGDSALYFCASAGLAGGSSYNEQFFGPGTRLTVL.

The CDR3 bases are TGTGCCAGCAGTTTAGCGGGGGCGGTGAACACTGAAGCTTTCTTT. Translated, it gives CASSLAGAVNTEAFF. The rearrangement uses TRBV28 and TRBJ1-1, with D possibly being TRBD1 (6 bases). Germline V CDR1 and CDR2: MDHEN, SYDVKM. This CDR3 region has 15 residues. V was shortened by 2 bases and J by 0 bases, with 10 bases between the two germline ends.

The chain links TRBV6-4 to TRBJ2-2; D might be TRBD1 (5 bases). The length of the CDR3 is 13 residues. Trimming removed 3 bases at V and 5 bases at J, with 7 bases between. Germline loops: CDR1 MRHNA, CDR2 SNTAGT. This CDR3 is CASSESGTGELFF. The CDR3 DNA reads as TGTGCCAGCAGTGAATCAGGGACCGGGGAGCTGTTTTTT.

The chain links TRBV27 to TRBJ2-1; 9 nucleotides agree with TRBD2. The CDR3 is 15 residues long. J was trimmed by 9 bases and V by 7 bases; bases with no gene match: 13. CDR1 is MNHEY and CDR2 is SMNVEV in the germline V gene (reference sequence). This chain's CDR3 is CASTVSGSPEGEQFF. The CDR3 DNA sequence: TGTGCCAGCACAGTTAGCGGGAGCCCCGAGGGTGAGCAGTTCTTC.

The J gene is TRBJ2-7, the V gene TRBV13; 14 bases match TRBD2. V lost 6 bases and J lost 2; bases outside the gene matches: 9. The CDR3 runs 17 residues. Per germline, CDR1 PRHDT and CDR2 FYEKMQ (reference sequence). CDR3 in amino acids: CASSGLAGGHRTYEQYF. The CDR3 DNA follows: TGTGCCAGCAGTGGACTAGCGGGGGGTCATAGGACCTACGAGCAGTACTTC.

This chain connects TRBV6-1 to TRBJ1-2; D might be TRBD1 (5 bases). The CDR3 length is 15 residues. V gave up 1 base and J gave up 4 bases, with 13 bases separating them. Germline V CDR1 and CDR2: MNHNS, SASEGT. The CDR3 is CASSEVGAVGYGYTF. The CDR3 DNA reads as TGTGCCAGCAGTGAAGTAGGGGCAGTGGGCTATGGCTACACCTTC.

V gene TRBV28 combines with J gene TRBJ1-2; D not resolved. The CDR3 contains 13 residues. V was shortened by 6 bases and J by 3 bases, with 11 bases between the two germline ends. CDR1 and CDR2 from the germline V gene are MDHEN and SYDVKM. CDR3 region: CASRTRSDYGYTF. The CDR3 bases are TGTGCCAGCAGGACCCGGAGCGACTATGGCTACACCTTC.

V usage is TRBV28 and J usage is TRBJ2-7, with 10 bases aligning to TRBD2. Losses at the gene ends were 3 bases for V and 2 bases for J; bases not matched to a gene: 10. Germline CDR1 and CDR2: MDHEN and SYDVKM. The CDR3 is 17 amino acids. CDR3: CASSLSLAGEAAYEQYF. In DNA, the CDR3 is TGTGCCAGCAGTTTGTCCCTAGCGGGAGAAGCTGCCTACGAGCAGTACTTC.

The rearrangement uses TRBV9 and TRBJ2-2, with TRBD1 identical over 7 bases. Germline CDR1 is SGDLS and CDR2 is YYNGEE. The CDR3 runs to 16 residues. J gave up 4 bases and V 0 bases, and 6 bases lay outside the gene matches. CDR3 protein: CASSVGGGITTGELFF. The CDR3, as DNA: TGTGCCAGCAGCGTAGGAGGGGGCATAACCACCGGGGAGCTGTTTTTT.

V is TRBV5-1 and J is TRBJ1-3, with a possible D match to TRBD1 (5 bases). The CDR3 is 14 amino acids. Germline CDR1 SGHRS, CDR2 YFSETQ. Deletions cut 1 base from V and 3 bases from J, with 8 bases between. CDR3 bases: TGCGCCAGCAGCTTGACAGGTTATGGAAACACCATATATTTT. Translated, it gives CASSLTGYGNTIYF.

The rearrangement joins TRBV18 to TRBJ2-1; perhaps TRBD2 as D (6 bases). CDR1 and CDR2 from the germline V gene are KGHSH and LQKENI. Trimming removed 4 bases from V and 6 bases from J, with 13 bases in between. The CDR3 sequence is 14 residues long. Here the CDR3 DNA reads TGTGCCAGCTCACGGGGAGGCCCATTCAATGAGCAGTTCTTC. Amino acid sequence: CASSRGGPFNEQFF.

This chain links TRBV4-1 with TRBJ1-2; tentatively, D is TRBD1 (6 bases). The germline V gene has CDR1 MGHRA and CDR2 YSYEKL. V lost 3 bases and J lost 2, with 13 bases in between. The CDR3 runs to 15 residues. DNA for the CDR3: TGCGCCAGCAGCCACCCCCGGGGGCCAAACTATGGCTACACCTTC. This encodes CASSHPRGPNYGYTF.

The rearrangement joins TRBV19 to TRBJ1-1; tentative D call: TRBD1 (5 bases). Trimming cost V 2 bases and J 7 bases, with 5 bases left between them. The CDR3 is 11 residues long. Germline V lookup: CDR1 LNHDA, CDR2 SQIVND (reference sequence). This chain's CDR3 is CASSIQGEAFF. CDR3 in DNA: TGTGCCAGTAGTATACAGGGTGAAGCTTTCTTT.

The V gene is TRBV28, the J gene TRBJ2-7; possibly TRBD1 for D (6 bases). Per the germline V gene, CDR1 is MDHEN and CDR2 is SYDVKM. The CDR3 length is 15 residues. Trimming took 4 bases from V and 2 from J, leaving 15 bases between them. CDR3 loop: CASSSWTVKTYEQYF. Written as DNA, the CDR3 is TGTGCCAGCAGTTCCTGGACAGTAAAAACCTACGAGCAGTACTTC.

The CDR3: CASSYGLSAYGYTF. The CDR3 coding sequence is TGTGCCAGCAGCTACGGACTTTCGGCATATGGCTACACCTTC. V usage is TRBV7-9 and J usage is TRBJ1-2; D not resolved. This CDR3 spans 14 amino acids. CDR1 and CDR2 (germline): SEHNR, FQNEAQ (reference sequence). The V end was cut by 4 bases, the J end by 5 bases, with 14 bases between.

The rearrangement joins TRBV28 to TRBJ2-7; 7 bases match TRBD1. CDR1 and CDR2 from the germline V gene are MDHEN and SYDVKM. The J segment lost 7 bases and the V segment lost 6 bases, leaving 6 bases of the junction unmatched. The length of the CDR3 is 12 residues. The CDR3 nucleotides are TGTGCCAGCAGGACAGGGTCACGGGAGCAGTACTTC. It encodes CASRTGSREQYF.

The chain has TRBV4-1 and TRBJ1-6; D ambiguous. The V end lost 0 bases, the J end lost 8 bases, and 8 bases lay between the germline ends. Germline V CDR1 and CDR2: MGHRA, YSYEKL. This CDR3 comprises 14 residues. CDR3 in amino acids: CASSQDFGDSPLHF. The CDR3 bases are TGCGCCAGCAGCCAAGATTTTGGAGATTCACCCCTCCACTTT.

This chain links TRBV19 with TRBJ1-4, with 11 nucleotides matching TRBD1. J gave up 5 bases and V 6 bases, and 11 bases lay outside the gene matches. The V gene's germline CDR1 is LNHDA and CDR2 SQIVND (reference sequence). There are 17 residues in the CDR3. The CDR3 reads CASSSGTGGTTNEKLFF. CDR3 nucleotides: TGTGCCAGTAGCTCCGGGACAGGGGGAACCACGAATGAAAAACTGTTTTTT.

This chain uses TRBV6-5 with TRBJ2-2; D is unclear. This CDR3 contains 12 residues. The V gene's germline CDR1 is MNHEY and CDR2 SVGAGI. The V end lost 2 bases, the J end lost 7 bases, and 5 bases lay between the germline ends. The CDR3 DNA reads TGTGCCAGCAGTTACCAGGTCGGGGAGCTGTTTTTT. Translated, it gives CASSYQVGELFF.

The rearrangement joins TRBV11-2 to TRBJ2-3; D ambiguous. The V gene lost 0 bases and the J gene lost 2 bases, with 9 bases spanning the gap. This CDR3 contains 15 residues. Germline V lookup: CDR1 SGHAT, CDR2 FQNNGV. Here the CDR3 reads CASSLDGRSTDTQYF. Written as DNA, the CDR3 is TGTGCCAGCAGCTTAGACGGCAGGTCCACAGATACGCAGTATTTT.

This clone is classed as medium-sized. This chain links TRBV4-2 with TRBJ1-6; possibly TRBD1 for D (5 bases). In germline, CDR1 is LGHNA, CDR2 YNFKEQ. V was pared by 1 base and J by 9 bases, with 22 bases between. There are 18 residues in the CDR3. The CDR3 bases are TGTGCCAGCAGCCAAGCTCTTGTGAGCGAGGGGTTAGTTTCACCCCTCCACTTT. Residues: CASSQALVSEGLVSPLHF.

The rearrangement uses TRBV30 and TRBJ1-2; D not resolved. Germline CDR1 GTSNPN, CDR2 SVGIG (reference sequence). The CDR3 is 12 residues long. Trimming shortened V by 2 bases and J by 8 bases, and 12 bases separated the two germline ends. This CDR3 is CAWSSAVGGYTF. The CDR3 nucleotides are TGTGCCTGGAGTAGTGCGGTCGGAGGCTACACCTTC.

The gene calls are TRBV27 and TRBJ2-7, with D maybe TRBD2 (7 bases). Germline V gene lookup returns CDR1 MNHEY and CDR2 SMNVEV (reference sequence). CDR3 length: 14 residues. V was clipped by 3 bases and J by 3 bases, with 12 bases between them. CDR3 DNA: TGTGCCAGCAGTTTTGGCGGGGGCCTCTACGAGCAGTACTTC. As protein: CASSFGGGLYEQYF.

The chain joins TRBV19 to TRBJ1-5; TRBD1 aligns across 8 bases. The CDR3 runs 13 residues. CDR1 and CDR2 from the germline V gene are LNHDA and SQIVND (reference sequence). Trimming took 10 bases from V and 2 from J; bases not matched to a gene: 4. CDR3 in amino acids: CATQDRGNQPQHF. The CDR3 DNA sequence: TGTGCCACCCAGGACAGGGGCAATCAGCCCCAGCATTTT.